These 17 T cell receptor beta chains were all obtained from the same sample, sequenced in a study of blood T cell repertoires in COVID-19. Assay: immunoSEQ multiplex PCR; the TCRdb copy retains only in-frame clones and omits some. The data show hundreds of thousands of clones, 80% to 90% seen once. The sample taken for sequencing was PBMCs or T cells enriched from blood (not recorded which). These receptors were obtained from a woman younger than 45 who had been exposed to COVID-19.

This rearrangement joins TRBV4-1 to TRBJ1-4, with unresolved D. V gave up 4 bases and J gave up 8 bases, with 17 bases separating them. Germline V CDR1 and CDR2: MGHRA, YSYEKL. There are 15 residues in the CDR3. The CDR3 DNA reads TGCGCCAGCAGCCCGGACGGGAGGGCGAGGGAAAAACTGTTTTTT. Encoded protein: CASSPDGRAREKLFF.

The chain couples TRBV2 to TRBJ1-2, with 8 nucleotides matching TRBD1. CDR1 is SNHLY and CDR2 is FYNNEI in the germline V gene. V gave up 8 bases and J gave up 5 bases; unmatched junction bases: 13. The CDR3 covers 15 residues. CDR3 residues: CASRIQGDPPYGYTF. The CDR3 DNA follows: TGTGCCAGCCGGATACAGGGGGATCCCCCATATGGCTACACCTTC.

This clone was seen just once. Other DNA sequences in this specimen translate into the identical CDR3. This CDR3 reads CASSIKTGGLNTEAFF. CDR3 nucleotides: TGTGCCAGTAGTATAAAGACAGGGGGCCTGAACACTGAAGCTTTCTTT. The gene calls are TRBV19 and TRBJ1-1, with TRBD1 matching over 10 bases. The V gene's germline CDR1 is LNHDA and CDR2 SQIVND (reference sequence). The CDR3 consists of 16 residues. V was pared by 2 bases and J by 0 bases, with 3 bases of the junction left unmatched. Together with reference TRBV19 and TRBJ1-1, the CDR3 gives the full variable domain: DGGITQSPKYLFRKEGQNVTLSCEQNLNHDAMYWYRQDPGQGLRLIYYSQIVNDFQKGDIAEGYSVSREKKESFPLTVTSAQKNPTAFYLCASSIKTGGLNTEAFFGQGTRLTVV.

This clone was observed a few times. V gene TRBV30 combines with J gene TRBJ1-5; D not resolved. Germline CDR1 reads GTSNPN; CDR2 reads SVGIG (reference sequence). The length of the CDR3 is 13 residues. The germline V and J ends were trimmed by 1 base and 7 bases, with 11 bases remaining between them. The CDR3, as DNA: TGTGCCTGGAGTGCGGAGGGTGTACAGCCCCAGCATTTT. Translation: CAWSAEGVQPQHF.

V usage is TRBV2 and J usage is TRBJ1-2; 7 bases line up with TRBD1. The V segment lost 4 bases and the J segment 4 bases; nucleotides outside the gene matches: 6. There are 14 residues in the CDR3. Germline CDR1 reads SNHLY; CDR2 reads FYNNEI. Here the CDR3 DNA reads TGTGCCAGCAGTGGGCAGCGACAGGGCTATGGCTACACCTTC. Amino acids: CASSGQRQGYGYTF.

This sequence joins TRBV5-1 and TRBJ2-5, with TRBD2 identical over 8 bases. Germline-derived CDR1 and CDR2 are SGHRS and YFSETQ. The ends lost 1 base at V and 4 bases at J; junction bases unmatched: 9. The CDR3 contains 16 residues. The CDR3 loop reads CASSLRGGLVSETQYF. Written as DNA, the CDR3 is TGCGCCAGCAGCTTGCGGGGGGGCCTAGTCTCAGAGACCCAGTACTTC.

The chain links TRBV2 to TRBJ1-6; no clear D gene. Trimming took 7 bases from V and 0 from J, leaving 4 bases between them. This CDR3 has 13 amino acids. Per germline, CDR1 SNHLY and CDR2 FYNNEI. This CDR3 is CASKSSYNSPLHF. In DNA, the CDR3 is TGTGCCAGCAAGAGCTCCTATAATTCACCCCTCCACTTT.

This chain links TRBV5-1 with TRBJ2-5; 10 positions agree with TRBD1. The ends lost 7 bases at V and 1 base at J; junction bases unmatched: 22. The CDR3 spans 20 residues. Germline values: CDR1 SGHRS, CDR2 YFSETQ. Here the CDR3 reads CASDLYGLWDRGRLQETQYF. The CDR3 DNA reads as TGCGCCAGCGACCTATATGGCCTATGGGACAGGGGCCGACTCCAAGAGACCCAGTACTTC.

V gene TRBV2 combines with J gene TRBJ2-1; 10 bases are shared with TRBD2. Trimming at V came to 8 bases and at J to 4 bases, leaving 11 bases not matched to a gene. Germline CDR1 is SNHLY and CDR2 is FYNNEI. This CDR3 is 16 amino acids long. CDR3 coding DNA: TGTGCCAGCTTGAAGCCGAGCGGGGGGGTTTACAATGAGCAGTTCTTC. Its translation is CASLKPSGGVYNEQFF. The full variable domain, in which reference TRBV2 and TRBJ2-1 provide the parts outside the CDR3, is EPEVTQTPSHQVTQMGQEVILRCVPISNHLYFYWYRQILGQKVEFLVSFYNNEISEKSEIFDDQFSVERPDGSNFTLKIRSTKLEDSAMYFCASLKPSGGVYNEQFFGPGTRLTVL.

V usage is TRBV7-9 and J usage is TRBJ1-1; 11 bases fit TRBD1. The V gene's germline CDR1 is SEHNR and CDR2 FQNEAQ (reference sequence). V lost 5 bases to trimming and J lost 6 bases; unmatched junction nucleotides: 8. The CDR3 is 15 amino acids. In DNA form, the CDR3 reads TGTGCCAGCAGCCCTGGACAGGGGGCCGTATCTGAAGCTTTCTTT. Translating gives CASSPGQGAVSEAFF.

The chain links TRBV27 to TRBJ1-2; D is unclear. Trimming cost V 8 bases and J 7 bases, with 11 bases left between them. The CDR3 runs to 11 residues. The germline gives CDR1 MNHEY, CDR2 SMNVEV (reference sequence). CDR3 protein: CASGLGGGYTF. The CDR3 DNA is TGTGCCAGCGGGCTTGGTGGTGGCTACACCTTC.

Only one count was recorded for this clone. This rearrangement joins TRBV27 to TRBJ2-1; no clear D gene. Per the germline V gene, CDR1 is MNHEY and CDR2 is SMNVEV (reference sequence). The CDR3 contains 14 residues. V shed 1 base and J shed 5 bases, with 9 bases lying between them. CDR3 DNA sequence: TGTGCCAGCAGTTTATTTTTTCCGGACAATGAGCAGTTCTTC. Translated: CASSLFFPDNEQFF.

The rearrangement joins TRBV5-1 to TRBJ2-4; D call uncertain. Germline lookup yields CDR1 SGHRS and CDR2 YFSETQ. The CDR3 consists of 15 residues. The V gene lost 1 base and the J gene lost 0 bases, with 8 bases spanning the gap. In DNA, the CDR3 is TGCGCCAGCAGCTTGAGTTGGAGAGCCAAAAACATTCAGTACTTC. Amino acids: CASSLSWRAKNIQYF.

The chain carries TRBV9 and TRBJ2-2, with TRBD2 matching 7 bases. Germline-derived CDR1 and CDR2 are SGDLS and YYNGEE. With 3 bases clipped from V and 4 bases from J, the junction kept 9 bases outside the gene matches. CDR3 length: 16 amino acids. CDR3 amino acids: CASSGVTSVFTGELFF. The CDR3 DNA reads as TGTGCCAGCAGCGGCGTAACTAGCGTTTTCACCGGGGAGCTGTTTTTT.

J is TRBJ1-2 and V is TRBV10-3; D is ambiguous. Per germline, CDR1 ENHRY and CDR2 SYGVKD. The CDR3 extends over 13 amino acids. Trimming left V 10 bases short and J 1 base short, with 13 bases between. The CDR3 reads CASLETYNYGYTF. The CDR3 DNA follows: TGTGCCAGTTTAGAGACTTATAACTATGGCTACACCTTC.

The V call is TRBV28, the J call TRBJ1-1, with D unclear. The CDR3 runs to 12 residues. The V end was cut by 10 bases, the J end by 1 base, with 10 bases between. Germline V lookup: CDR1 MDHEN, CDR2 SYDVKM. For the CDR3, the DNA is TGTGCCACGGAGGGTGAGAACACTGAAGCTTTCTTT. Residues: CATEGENTEAFF.

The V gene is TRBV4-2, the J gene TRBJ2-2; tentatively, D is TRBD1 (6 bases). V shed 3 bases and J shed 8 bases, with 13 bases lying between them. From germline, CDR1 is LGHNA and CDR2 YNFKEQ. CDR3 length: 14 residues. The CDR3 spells CASSQGHPGGELFF. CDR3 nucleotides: TGTGCCAGCAGCCAGGGACACCCCGGAGGGGAGCTGTTTTTT.